Below are 15 T cell receptor beta chains sequenced from a single sample in a study of T cell responses to AZD1222 COVID-19 vaccine. The protocol was immunoSEQ multiplex PCR, while the TCRdb copy is restricted to in-frame clones and leaves out a portion. This sample yields approximately 270,000 clones, of which about 94% are seen a single time; 0.5% to 0.7% belongs to the top ten. Here the sequenced sample was peripheral blood, taken 28 days after the second AZD1222 dose. These receptors were taken from an adult who received the AZD1222 COVID-19 vaccine.

This chain uses TRBV12-3 or TRBV12-4 with TRBJ2-3; D uncertain. This CDR3 comprises 11 residues. V lost 5 bases to trimming and J lost 4 bases, with 4 bases between them. CDR3 amino acids: CASSESDTQYF. The CDR3 DNA is TGTGCCAGCAGTGAGTCAGATACGCAGTATTTT.

This sequence joins TRBV28 and TRBJ2-7; 8 bases map to TRBD1. The junction had 9 bases not matched to a gene; V was cut back by 6 bases and J by 5 bases. Germline lookup yields CDR1 MDHEN and CDR2 SYDVKM. CDR3 length: 14 residues. DNA of the CDR3: TGTGCCAGCAGCTCAGGGGGCAGGGTAAACGAGCAGTACTTC. Translating gives CASSSGGRVNEQYF.

This chain uses TRBV19 with TRBJ1-1; D ambiguous. The length of the CDR3 is 13 residues. Trimming shortened V by 6 bases and J by 10 bases, and 18 bases separated the two germline ends. Germline values: CDR1 LNHDA, CDR2 SQIVND (reference sequence). CDR3 protein: CASSNVGWPGAFF. CDR3 nucleotide sequence: TGTGCCAGTAGCAACGTAGGCTGGCCGGGAGCTTTCTTT.

J is TRBJ1-1 and V is TRBV5-1; D is uncertain. Germline assignment: CDR1 SGHRS and CDR2 YFSETQ. V shed 1 base and J shed 6 bases, with 7 bases lying between them. CDR3 size: 12 residues. The CDR3 sequence: CASSLKGAEAFF. Written as DNA, the CDR3 is TGCGCCAGCAGCTTGAAGGGAGCTGAAGCTTTCTTT.

J is TRBJ2-7 and V is TRBV29-1; 13 nucleotides line up with TRBD2. Germline CDR1 reads SQVTM; CDR2 reads ANQGSEA. The CDR3 is 15 amino acids. After removal of 8 bases from V and 6 bases from J, the junction contained 13 bases not matched to a gene. The CDR3 is CSTFGTSGTGGEQYF. DNA of the CDR3: TGCAGCACTTTCGGGACTAGCGGGACGGGGGGCGAGCAGTACTTC.

The rearrangement joins TRBV4-2 to TRBJ2-3, with 8 nucleotides matching TRBD2. The CDR3 covers 14 residues. The germline V gene encodes CDR1 LGHNA and CDR2 YNFKEQ. With V trimmed by 4 bases and J by 4 bases, 4 bases remained unmatched. CDR3 sequence (DNA): TGTGCCAGCAGCCCCAGCGGGAGCCCAGATACGCAGTATTTT. Encoded protein: CASSPSGSPDTQYF.

The J gene is TRBJ2-3, the V gene TRBV28; 8 nucleotides match TRBD1. The CDR3 spans 15 residues. The germline V gene has CDR1 MDHEN and CDR2 SYDVKM. V was pared by 6 bases and J by 8 bases, with 13 bases of the junction left unmatched. The CDR3, as DNA: TGTGCCAGCAGGCAGCCGGGACAGGTTAGGGGTACGCAGTATTTT. This encodes CASRQPGQVRGTQYF.

The V and J genes are TRBV2 and TRBJ1-5; TRBD1 is a possible D gene (5 bases). Deletions cut 1 base from V and 7 bases from J, with 8 bases between. Germline V gene sequence: CDR1 SNHLY, CDR2 FYNNEI. The CDR3 is made up of 13 amino acids. CDR3 sequence (DNA): TGTGCCAGCAGTGAAGGGGGACGCCAGCCCCAGCATTTT. Amino acids: CASSEGGRQPQHF.

This chain joins TRBV14 and TRBJ1-1, with D perhaps matching TRBD1 (6 bases). V was cut by 4 bases and J by 1 base, with 16 bases left in between. CDR3 size: 16 residues. Germline V gene data show CDR1 as SGHDN and CDR2 as FVKESK. The CDR3 coding sequence is TGTGCCAGCAGCCCGAAGAGGGGGGTTGAGAACACTGAAGCTTTCTTT. It specifies CASSPKRGVENTEAFF.

This clone has a single count. The chain combines TRBV29-1 with TRBJ2-2, with D perhaps TRBD2 (6 bases). This CDR3 region has 11 residues. The ends were cut back, 6 bases at V and 5 bases at J, with 7 bases in the middle. Per the germline V gene, CDR1 is SQVTM and CDR2 is ANQGSEA. CDR3 sequence reads: CSVGTTGELFF. In nucleotides, the CDR3 is TGCAGCGTAGGGACTACCGGGGAGCTGTTTTTT.

The rearrangement uses TRBV12-3 or TRBV12-4 and TRBJ1-4; D might be TRBD1 (5 bases). The CDR3 loop spans 13 amino acids. Trimming left V 8 bases short and J 6 bases short, with 13 bases between. CDR3 amino acids: CASDSRGDEKLFF. CDR3 DNA: TGTGCCAGCGACTCACGGGGGGATGAAAAACTGTTTTTT.

In this sample, this clone turned up a few times. This chain links TRBV7-8 with TRBJ2-1, with D unresolved. The CDR3 contains 15 residues. Germline V gives CDR1 SGHVS, CDR2 FQNEAQ. V was clipped by 4 bases and J by 8 bases, with 18 bases between them. The CDR3 region is CASSSYRGLVDEQFF. The CDR3 nucleotides are TGTGCCAGCAGCTCCTACCGCGGCCTAGTTGATGAGCAGTTCTTC.

The chain couples TRBV14 to TRBJ1-1; the D gene is possibly TRBD1 (5 bases). Per the germline V gene, CDR1 is SGHDN and CDR2 is FVKESK. V lost 5 bases and J 1 base, leaving 8 bases between the germline ends. This CDR3 is built from 13 residues. CDR3 protein: CASSSRANTEAFF. The CDR3 nucleotides read TGTGCCAGCAGCTCCAGGGCGAACACTGAAGCTTTCTTT.

On this clone itself: Other nucleotide sequences in the sample specify the same CDR3. The chain joins TRBV18 to TRBJ1-1, with a tentative D call TRBD1 (6 bases). The CDR3 is made up of 13 amino acids. V lost 3 bases, J lost 2 bases, and 7 bases lay in between. The germline gives CDR1 KGHSH, CDR2 LQKENI. The CDR3 DNA sequence: TGTGCCAGCTCACCGGGACAAAACACTGAAGCTTTCTTT. This translates into CASSPGQNTEAFF.

The chain links TRBV6-1 to TRBJ1-6; D remains ambiguous. CDR3 length: 14 residues. V was pared by 3 bases and J by 6 bases, with 9 bases between. Germline CDR1 MNHNS, CDR2 SASEGT. This CDR3 reads CASSDEGGNSPLHF. The CDR3 DNA is TGTGCCAGCAGTGACGAGGGAGGTAATTCACCCCTCCACTTT.